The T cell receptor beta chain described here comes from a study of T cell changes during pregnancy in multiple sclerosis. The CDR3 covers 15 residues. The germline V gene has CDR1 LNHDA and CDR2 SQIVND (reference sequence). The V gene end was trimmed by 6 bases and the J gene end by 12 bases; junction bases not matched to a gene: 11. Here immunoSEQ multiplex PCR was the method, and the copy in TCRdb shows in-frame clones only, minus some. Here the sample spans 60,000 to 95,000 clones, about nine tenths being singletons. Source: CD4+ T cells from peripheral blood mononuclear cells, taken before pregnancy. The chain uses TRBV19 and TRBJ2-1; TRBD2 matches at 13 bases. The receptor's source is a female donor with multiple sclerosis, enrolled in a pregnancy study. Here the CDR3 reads CASSTRLAGGLGQFF. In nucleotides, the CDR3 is TGTGCCAGTAGCACCAGACTAGCGGGAGGACTCGGGCAGTTCTTC.